A selection of T cell receptor beta chains follows, all from one sample in a study of blood T cell repertoires in COVID-19. Clones were sequenced by immunoSEQ multiplex PCR, and TCRdb holds only the in-frame ones, with some missing. Here the sample spans around 60,000 clones, over 75% being singletons. The sequenced sample consisted of peripheral blood. The receptors come from a man aged 45 to 65 with active COVID-19. Both conserved end residues are part of each CDR3. The order of the fields is J gene, clone size, D gene, V gene, CDR3 DNA, CDR3 protein. D genes are given only for firm matches. Only part of the rows carry a size: once, few, many, or a class if the clone is expanded.

J gene: TRBJ2-1
clone size: once
D gene: TRBD2
V gene: TRBV7-9
CDR3 DNA: TGTGCCAGCAGCTTTTTGCCGGGAGGCAATGAGCAGTTCTTC
CDR3 protein: CASSFLPGGNEQFF

J gene: TRBJ1-2
clone size: NA
D gene: NA
V gene: TRBV19
CDR3 DNA: TGTGCCAGTCAAAACATCGGCGGCTATGGCTACACCTTC
CDR3 protein: CASQNIGGYGYTF

J gene: TRBJ1-3
clone size: once
D gene: TRBD1
V gene: TRBV7-2
CDR3 DNA: TGTGCCAGCAGCCACGACAGGGACTCTGGAAACACCATATATTTT
CDR3 protein: CASSHDRDSGNTIYF

J gene: TRBJ1-5
clone size: NA
D gene: NA
V gene: TRBV19
CDR3 DNA: TGTGCCAGTAGTAGACAGCGCAATCAGCCCCAGCATTTT
CDR3 protein: CASSRQRNQPQHF

J gene: TRBJ1-4
clone size: NA
D gene: TRBD1
V gene: TRBV6-6
CDR3 DNA: TGTGCCAGCAGAGACAGGGTTAATGAAAAACTGTTTTTT
CDR3 protein: CASRDRVNEKLFF

J gene: TRBJ1-6
clone size: NA
D gene: NA
V gene: TRBV9
CDR3 DNA: TGTGCCAGCAGCGTGGGGGGAGTGGGGAATTCACCCCTCCACTTT
CDR3 protein: CASSVGGVGNSPLHF

J gene: TRBJ2-1
clone size: NA
D gene: TRBD1
V gene: TRBV19
CDR3 DNA: TGTGCCAGTAGTCGGACAGGTTCTCCCAATGAGCAGTTCTTC
CDR3 protein: CASSRTGSPNEQFF

J gene: TRBJ2-2
clone size: NA
D gene: NA
V gene: TRBV7-6
CDR3 DNA: TGTGCCAGCAGCTTAGCAGTCCAGGCTTCCGCCACCGGGGAGCTGTTTTTT
CDR3 protein: CASSLAVQASATGELFF

J gene: TRBJ1-5
clone size: few
D gene: NA
V gene: TRBV18
CDR3 DNA: TGTGCCAGCTCACCCGTGACAGGATCGGGTCAGCCCCAGCATTTT
CDR3 protein: CASSPVTGSGQPQHF

J gene: TRBJ1-2
clone size: NA
D gene: NA
V gene: TRBV21-1
CDR3 DNA: TGTGCCAGCAGCAAAGGGGCCGGGATGTCTAACTATGGCTACACCTTC
CDR3 protein: CASSKGAGMSNYGYTF

J gene: TRBJ2-1
clone size: NA
D gene: NA
V gene: TRBV5-1
CDR3 DNA: TGCGCCAGCAGAAATCAGGGGGGACAGACTGAGCAGTTCTTC
CDR3 protein: CASRNQGGQTEQFF

J gene: TRBJ1-6
clone size: NA
D gene: NA
V gene: TRBV3-1/TRBV3-2
CDR3 DNA: TGTGCCAGCAGCCAAGAGGGTTCCAGGGCCCTCCACTTT
CDR3 protein: CASSQEGSRALHF

J gene: TRBJ2-5
clone size: few
D gene: TRBD2
V gene: TRBV5-1
CDR3 DNA: TGCGCCAGCAGCTGGGATCTAGCGGAGGCCCAGTACTTC
CDR3 protein: CASSWDLAEAQYF

J gene: TRBJ2-5
clone size: NA
D gene: TRBD2
V gene: TRBV18
CDR3 DNA: TGTGCCAGCTCATCTGGACTAGCGGGGGGGCGAGAGACCCAGTACTTC
CDR3 protein: CASSSGLAGGRETQYF

J gene: TRBJ2-2
clone size: NA
D gene: NA
V gene: TRBV27
CDR3 DNA: TGTGCCAGCAGTTTTCTTAGGGTCCCGGGGTACGCCGGGGAGCTGTTTTTT
CDR3 protein: CASSFLRVPGYAGELFF

J gene: TRBJ2-2
clone size: NA
D gene: NA
V gene: TRBV2
CDR3 DNA: TGTGCCAGCGAGGGACTGCGGGGGCCCGACGACACCGGGGAGCTGTTTTTT
CDR3 protein: CASEGLRGPDDTGELFF

J gene: TRBJ2-7
clone size: once
D gene: NA
V gene: TRBV7-2
CDR3 DNA: TGTGCCAGCAGCTTAGGAGGGATGGCGGGGCTCGAGCAGTACTTC
CDR3 protein: CASSLGGMAGLEQYF

J gene: TRBJ2-5
clone size: NA
D gene: NA
V gene: TRBV24-1
CDR3 DNA: TGTGCCACCAGTGATTCGCGCAGGGAAGAGACCCAGTACTTC
CDR3 protein: CATSDSRREETQYF

J gene: TRBJ2-1
clone size: NA
D gene: TRBD2
V gene: TRBV11-2
CDR3 DNA: TGTGCCAGCAGCACCCGACTAGCGGGGGAAAATGAGCAGTTCTTC
CDR3 protein: CASSTRLAGENEQFF

J gene: TRBJ2-2
clone size: NA
D gene: TRBD2
V gene: TRBV6-5
CDR3 DNA: TGTGCCAGCGGCCGGGGGGGGGACACCGGGGAGCTGTTTTTT
CDR3 protein: CASGRGGDTGELFF

J gene: TRBJ1-2
clone size: NA
D gene: TRBD1
V gene: TRBV12-3/TRBV12-4
CDR3 DNA: TGTGCCAGCAAGACGGGACAGGGTTACGGCTACACCTTC
CDR3 protein: CASKTGQGYGYTF

J gene: TRBJ1-5
clone size: NA
D gene: TRBD1
V gene: TRBV15
CDR3 DNA: TGTGCCACCAGCATAGGGACAGAAAGTAGCAATCAGCCCCAGCATTTT
CDR3 protein: CATSIGTESSNQPQHF

J gene: TRBJ2-1
clone size: NA
D gene: NA
V gene: TRBV11-3
CDR3 DNA: TGTGCCAGCAGCTTAGGGGGCAGTTCCCCTTACAATGAGCAGTTCTTC
CDR3 protein: CASSLGGSSPYNEQFF

J gene: TRBJ2-7
clone size: NA
D gene: TRBD1
V gene: TRBV27
CDR3 DNA: TGTGCCAGCAGTCCGACAGGGTTCGCGGACGAGCAGTACTTC
CDR3 protein: CASSPTGFADEQYF

J gene: TRBJ1-1
clone size: NA
D gene: TRBD1
V gene: TRBV30
CDR3 DNA: TGTGCCTGGAGTAGAAGGCAGGGGGCTGGGGGCACTGAAGCTTTCTTT
CDR3 protein: CAWSRRQGAGGTEAFF

J gene: TRBJ2-7
clone size: NA
D gene: TRBD2
V gene: TRBV3-1/TRBV3-2
CDR3 DNA: TGTGCCAGCAGCGCACTAGCGGCCCAGCCGGAGCAGTACTTC
CDR3 protein: CASSALAAQPEQYF

J gene: TRBJ1-6
clone size: NA
D gene: TRBD1
V gene: TRBV30
CDR3 DNA: TGTGCCTGGAGGGACAGGGATTCACCCCTCCACTTT
CDR3 protein: CAWRDRDSPLHF

J gene: TRBJ2-3
clone size: once
D gene: TRBD2
V gene: TRBV11-2
CDR3 DNA: TGTGCCAGCAGCCCATCCCGACTAGCGGGGGGTGTAGATACGCAGTATTTT
CDR3 protein: CASSPSRLAGGVDTQYF

J gene: TRBJ1-6
clone size: NA
D gene: NA
V gene: TRBV30
CDR3 DNA: TGTGCCTGGAGTGGCGGTTCACCCCTCCACTTT
CDR3 protein: CAWSGGSPLHF

J gene: TRBJ1-1
clone size: NA
D gene: NA
V gene: TRBV6-2/TRBV6-3
CDR3 DNA: TGTGCCAGCAGTTATGGAGACACTGAAGCTTTCTTT
CDR3 protein: CASSYGDTEAFF

J gene: TRBJ2-2
clone size: NA
D gene: TRBD2
V gene: TRBV5-6
CDR3 DNA: TGTGCCAGCAGCTTTGGACTAGCTAGAGACACCGGGGAGCTGTTTTTT
CDR3 protein: CASSFGLARDTGELFF

J gene: TRBJ2-5
clone size: NA
D gene: TRBD1
V gene: TRBV3-1/TRBV3-2
CDR3 DNA: TGTGCCAGCAGCCAAGGAGGGGACAGGGTTAGAGAGACCCAGTACTTC
CDR3 protein: CASSQGGDRVRETQYF

J gene: TRBJ1-3
clone size: NA
D gene: NA
V gene: TRBV5-5
CDR3 DNA: TGTGCCAGCAGCTTGGGGATGGGGCAGTTAGGAGGAAACACCATATATTTT
CDR3 protein: CASSLGMGQLGGNTIYF

J gene: TRBJ1-2
clone size: NA
D gene: TRBD1
V gene: TRBV18
CDR3 DNA: TGTGCCAGCTCACCGGGACAGGCCAACTATGGCTACACCTTC
CDR3 protein: CASSPGQANYGYTF

J gene: TRBJ2-7
clone size: NA
D gene: TRBD1
V gene: TRBV5-1
CDR3 DNA: TGCGCCAGCAGCCCAGGGGACAGCAAATGGGAGCAGTACTTC
CDR3 protein: CASSPGDSKWEQYF

J gene: TRBJ2-7
clone size: NA
D gene: TRBD1
V gene: TRBV19
CDR3 DNA: TGTGCCAGTAGTCCGGCCGGGACAGGGATCTACGAGCAGTACTTC
CDR3 protein: CASSPAGTGIYEQYF

J gene: TRBJ2-1
clone size: NA
D gene: NA
V gene: TRBV5-1
CDR3 DNA: TGCGCCAGCAGCTTTGGTTTATCCAAGGGGGATGAGCAGTTCTTC
CDR3 protein: CASSFGLSKGDEQFF

J gene: TRBJ1-5
clone size: NA
D gene: NA
V gene: TRBV2
CDR3 DNA: TGTGCCAGCAGTACCAGGGCAGGCAATCAGCCCCAGCATTTT
CDR3 protein: CASSTRAGNQPQHF

J gene: TRBJ1-4
clone size: NA
D gene: TRBD1
V gene: TRBV13
CDR3 DNA: TGTGCCAGCAGCCCGACAGGGACTGAAAAACTGTTTTTT
CDR3 protein: CASSPTGTEKLFF

J gene: TRBJ2-2
clone size: NA
D gene: NA
V gene: TRBV18
CDR3 DNA: TGTGCCAGCTCACGACAGACTAGTCTAGGCACCGGGGAGCTGTTTTTT
CDR3 protein: CASSRQTSLGTGELFF

J gene: TRBJ2-3
clone size: NA
D gene: TRBD2
V gene: TRBV24-1
CDR3 DNA: TGTGCCACCAGTGATCGCGCTAGTGGGGGGGACACAGATACGCAGTATTTT
CDR3 protein: CATSDRASGGDTDTQYF

J gene: TRBJ2-6
clone size: NA
D gene: TRBD1
V gene: TRBV2
CDR3 DNA: TGTGCCAGCTTGGACAGGGGGCTTAGCTCTGGGGCCAACGTCCTGACTTTC
CDR3 protein: CASLDRGLSSGANVLTF

J gene: TRBJ2-7
clone size: once
D gene: TRBD1
V gene: TRBV6-5
CDR3 DNA: TGTGCCAGCAGCAGGGGGCGCGGAAGGGACGAGCAGTACTTC
CDR3 protein: CASSRGRGRDEQYF

J gene: TRBJ2-4
clone size: NA
D gene: NA
V gene: TRBV29-1
CDR3 DNA: TGCAGCGTTGCCCCACCAGGGAAAAACATTCAGTACTTC
CDR3 protein: CSVAPPGKNIQYF

J gene: TRBJ1-2
clone size: NA
D gene: TRBD1
V gene: TRBV3-1/TRBV3-2
CDR3 DNA: TGTGCCAGCAGCCACCCGGGACAGGGAGACTATGGCTACACCTTC
CDR3 protein: CASSHPGQGDYGYTF